Sequencing of this T cell receptor (beta chain) was carried out in a study of blood T cell repertoires in COVID-19. The wider study: The samples span acute and convalescent COVID-19 from the United States, Italy and Spain. Sample material is recorded as cDNA or gDNA derived from T cells, B-cell-depleted T cells, or PBMCs.

Some clones are missing from TCRdb's copy, which holds only in-frame ones; the method was immunoSEQ multiplex PCR. There are roughly 140,000 clones in the sample; about 82% occur only once, and 2.5% to 3% lies in the top ten. CDR1 and CDR2 (germline): LNHDA, SQIVND (reference sequence). V was cut by 5 bases and J by 9 bases, with 17 bases left in between. The CDR3 loop spans 14 amino acids. This sequence joins TRBV19 and TRBJ2-1, with D possibly matching TRBD1 (5 bases). The TCR sequence derives from a man aged 45-60 years with acute or convalescent COVID-19. Material: peripheral blood. The CDR3 sequence: CASSPQGRRPEQFF. CDR3 nucleotide sequence: TGTGCCAGTAGTCCCCAGGGTCGGCGGCCTGAGCAGTTCTTC.